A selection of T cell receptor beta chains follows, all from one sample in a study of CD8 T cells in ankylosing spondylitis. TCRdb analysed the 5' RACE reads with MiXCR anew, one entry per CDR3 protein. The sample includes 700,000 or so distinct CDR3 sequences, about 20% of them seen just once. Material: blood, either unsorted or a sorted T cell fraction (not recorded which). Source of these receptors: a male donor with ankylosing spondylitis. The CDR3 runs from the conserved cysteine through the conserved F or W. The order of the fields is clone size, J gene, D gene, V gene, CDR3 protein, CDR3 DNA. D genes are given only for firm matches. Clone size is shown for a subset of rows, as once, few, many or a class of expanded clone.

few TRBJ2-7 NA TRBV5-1 CASSEAWAYEQYF TGCGCCAGCAGCGAGGCGTGGGCCTACGAGCAGTACTTC
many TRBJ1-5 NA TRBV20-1 CSARSRLNSNQPQHF TGCAGTGCTAGATCCAGATTAAACAGCAATCAGCCCCAGCATTTT
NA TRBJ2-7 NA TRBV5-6 CASSSKVGRDRSYEQYF TGTGCCAGCAGCTCAAAGGTGGGCCGGGACCGATCCTACGAGCAGTACTTC
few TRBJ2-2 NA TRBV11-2 CASSLGYGQATGELFF TGTGCCAGCAGCTTAGGGTATGGGCAGGCCACCGGGGAGCTGTTTTTT
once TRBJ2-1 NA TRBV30 CACARENEQFF TGTGCCTGCGCCCGGGAAAATGAGCAGTTCTTC
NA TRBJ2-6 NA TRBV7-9 CASQRGAGANVLTF TGTGCCAGCCAAAGAGGGGCTGGGGCCAACGTCCTGACTTTC
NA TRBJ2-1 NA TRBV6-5 CASSYFSGNEQFF TGTGCCAGCAGTTACTTTAGCGGCAATGAGCAGTTCTTC
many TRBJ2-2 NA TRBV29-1 CSVVGLNTGELFF TGCAGCGTTGTAGGGTTAAACACCGGGGAGCTGTTTTTT
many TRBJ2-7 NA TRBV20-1 CSAREGVTYEQYF TGCAGTGCTAGAGAGGGGGTTACCTACGAGCAGTACTTC
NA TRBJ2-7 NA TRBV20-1 CSATGFSYEQYF TGCAGTGCTACAGGGTTCTCCTACGAGCAGTACTTC
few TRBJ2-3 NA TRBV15 CATSRKWDKSDTTDTQYF TGTGCCACCAGCAGAAAGTGGGACAAAAGTGATACAACAGATACGCAGTATTTT
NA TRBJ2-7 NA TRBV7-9 CASSPSGHLYEQYF TGTGCCAGCAGCCCCTCAGGGCACCTTTACGAGCAGTACTTC
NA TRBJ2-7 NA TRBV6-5 CASSYLGGNSYEQYF TGTGCCAGCAGTTACCTTGGGGGGAACTCCTACGAGCAGTACTTC
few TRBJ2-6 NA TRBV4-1 CASSQTQRSGANVLTF TGCGCCAGCAGCCAAACCCAACGCTCTGGGGCCAACGTCCTGACTTTC
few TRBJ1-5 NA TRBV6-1 CASHNQPQHF TGTGCCAGCCATAATCAGCCCCAGCATTTT
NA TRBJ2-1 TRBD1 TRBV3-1 CASSGDRPAYNEQFF TGTGCCAGCAGCGGGGACAGACCCGCCTACAATGAGCAGTTCTTC
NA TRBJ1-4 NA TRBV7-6 CASSLGGIPGGEKLFF TGTGCCAGCAGCTTAGGAGGGATTCCGGGCGGGGAAAAACTGTTTTTT